In this sample, the clone carrying this T cell receptor (beta chain) turned up a few times. One entry per CDR3 protein results from TCRdb running MiXCR on the 5' RACE reads. Here the sample spans approximately 200,000 distinct CDR3 sequences, about 13% being singletons. CDR1 SNHLY and CDR2 FYNNEI come from the germline V gene. There are 14 residues in the CDR3. Trimming removed 3 bases at V and 8 bases at J, with 16 bases between. This specimen belongs to a study of CD8 T cells in ankylosing spondylitis. Sequencing was done on a sample of blood, either unsorted or a sorted T cell fraction (not recorded which). The chain couples TRBV2 to TRBJ1-1; D is possibly TRBD1 (6 bases). The receptor's source is a male donor with ankylosing spondylitis or in good health (not recorded which). The CDR3 sequence is CASSEDGHRGEAFF. In DNA, the CDR3 is TGTGCCAGCAGTGAGGACGGGCATAGGGGGGAAGCTTTCTTT.